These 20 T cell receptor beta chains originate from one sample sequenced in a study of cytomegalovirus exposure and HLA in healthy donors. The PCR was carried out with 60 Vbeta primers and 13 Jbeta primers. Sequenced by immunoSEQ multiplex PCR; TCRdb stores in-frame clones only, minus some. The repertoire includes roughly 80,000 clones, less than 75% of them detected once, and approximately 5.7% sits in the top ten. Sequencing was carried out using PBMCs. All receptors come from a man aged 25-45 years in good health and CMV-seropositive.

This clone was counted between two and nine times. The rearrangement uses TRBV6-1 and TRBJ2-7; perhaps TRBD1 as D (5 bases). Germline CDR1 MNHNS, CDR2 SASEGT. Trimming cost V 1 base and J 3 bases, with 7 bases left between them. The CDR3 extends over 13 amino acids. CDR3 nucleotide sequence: TGTGCCAGCAGTGAAGGAGACAGCTACGAGCAGTACTTC. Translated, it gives CASSEGDSYEQYF.

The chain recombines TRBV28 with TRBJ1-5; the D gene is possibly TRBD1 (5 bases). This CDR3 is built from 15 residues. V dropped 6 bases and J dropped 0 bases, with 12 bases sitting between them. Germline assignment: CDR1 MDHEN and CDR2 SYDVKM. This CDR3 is CASRNLGVSNQPQHF. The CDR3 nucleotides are TGTGCCAGCAGGAACCTAGGGGTTAGCAATCAGCCCCAGCATTTT.

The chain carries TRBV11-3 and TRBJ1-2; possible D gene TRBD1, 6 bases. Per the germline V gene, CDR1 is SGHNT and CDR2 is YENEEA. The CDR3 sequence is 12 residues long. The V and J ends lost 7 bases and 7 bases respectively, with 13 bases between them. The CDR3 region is CASKDRLFGYTF. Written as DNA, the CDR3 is TGTGCCAGCAAAGACAGGCTTTTTGGCTACACCTTC.

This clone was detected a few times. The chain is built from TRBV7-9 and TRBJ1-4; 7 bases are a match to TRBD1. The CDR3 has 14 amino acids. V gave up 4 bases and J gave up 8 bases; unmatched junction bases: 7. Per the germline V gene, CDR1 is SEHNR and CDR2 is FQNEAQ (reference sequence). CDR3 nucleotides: TGTGCCAGCAGCTCGACAGGGCTAGGGGAAAAACTGTTTTTT. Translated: CASSSTGLGEKLFF.

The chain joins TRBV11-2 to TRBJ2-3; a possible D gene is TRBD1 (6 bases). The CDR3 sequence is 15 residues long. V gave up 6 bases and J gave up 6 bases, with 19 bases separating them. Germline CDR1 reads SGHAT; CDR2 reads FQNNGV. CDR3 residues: CASSSPGAVQDTQYF. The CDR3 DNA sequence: TGTGCCAGCAGTTCTCCAGGGGCCGTCCAGGATACGCAGTATTTT.

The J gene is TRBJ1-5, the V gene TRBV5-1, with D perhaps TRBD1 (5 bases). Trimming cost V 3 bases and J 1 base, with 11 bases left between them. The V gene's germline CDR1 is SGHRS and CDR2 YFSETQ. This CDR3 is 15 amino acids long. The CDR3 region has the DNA TGCGCCAGCAGCTACTCATCAGGGAGCAATCAGCCCCAGCATTTT. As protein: CASSYSSGSNQPQHF.

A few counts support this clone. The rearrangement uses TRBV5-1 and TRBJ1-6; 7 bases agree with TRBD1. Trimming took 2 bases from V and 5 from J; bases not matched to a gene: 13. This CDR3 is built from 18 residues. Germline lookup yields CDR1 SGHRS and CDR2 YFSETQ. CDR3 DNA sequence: TGCGCCAGCAGCTTCGGCCGACAGGGTGACCCCAATAATTCACCCCTCCACTTT. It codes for CASSFGRQGDPNNSPLHF.

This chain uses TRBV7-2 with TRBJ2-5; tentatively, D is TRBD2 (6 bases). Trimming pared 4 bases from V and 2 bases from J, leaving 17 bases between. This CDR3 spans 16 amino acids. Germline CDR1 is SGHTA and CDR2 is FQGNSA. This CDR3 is CASSYLASGEQETQYF. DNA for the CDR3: TGTGCCAGCAGCTATCTGGCCTCGGGGGAACAAGAGACCCAGTACTTC. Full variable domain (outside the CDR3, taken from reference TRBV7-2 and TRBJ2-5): GAGVSQSPSNKVTEKGKDVELRCDPISGHTALYWYRQSLGQGLEFLIYFQGNSAPDKSGLPSDRFSAERTGGSVSTLTIQRTQQEDSAVYLCASSYLASGEQETQYFGPGTRLLVL.

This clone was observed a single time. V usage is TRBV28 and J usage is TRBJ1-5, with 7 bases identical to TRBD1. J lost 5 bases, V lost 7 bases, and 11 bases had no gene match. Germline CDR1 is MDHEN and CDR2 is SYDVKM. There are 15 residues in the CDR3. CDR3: CASTPRAGGHQPQHF. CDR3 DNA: TGTGCCAGCACTCCTAGGGCAGGGGGGCATCAGCCCCAGCATTTT.

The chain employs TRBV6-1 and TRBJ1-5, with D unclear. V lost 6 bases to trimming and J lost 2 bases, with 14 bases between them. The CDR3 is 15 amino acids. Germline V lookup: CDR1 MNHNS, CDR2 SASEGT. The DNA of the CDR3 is TGTGCCAGCAGGGAGAGGGAACCGGGCAATCAGCCCCAGCATTTT. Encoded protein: CASREREPGNQPQHF.

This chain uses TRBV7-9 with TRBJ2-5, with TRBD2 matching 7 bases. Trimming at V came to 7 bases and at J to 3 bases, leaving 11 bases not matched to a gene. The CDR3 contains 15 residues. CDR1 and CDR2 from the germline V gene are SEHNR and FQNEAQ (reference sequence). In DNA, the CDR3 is TGTGCCAGCACCCGAGCCGGGGGGTCGGAAGAGACCCAGTACTTC. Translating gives CASTRAGGSEETQYF. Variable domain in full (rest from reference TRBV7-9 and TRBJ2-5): DTGVSQNPRHKITKRGQNVTFRCDPISEHNRLYWYRQTLGQGPEFLTYFQNEAQLEKSRLLSDRFSAERPKGSFSTLEIQRTEQGDSAMYLCASTRAGGSEETQYFGPGTRLLVL.

The CDR3 loop is CASSPPGLSRTYEQYF. The CDR3 nucleotides read TGTGCCAGCAGCCCCCCTGGGCTTTCTCGAACCTACGAGCAGTACTTC. The chain is built from TRBV4-2 and TRBJ2-7; no firm D call. V was cut by 4 bases and J by 2 bases, with 18 bases left in between. This CDR3 region has 16 residues. Germline V gene data show CDR1 as LGHNA and CDR2 as YNFKEQ.

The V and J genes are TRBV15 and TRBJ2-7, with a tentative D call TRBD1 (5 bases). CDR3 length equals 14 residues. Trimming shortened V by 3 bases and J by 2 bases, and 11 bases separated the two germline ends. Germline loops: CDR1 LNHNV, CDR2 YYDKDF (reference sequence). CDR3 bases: TGTGCCACCAGCAGGTCTAGGGGCACCTACGAGCAGTACTTC. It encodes CATSRSRGTYEQYF.

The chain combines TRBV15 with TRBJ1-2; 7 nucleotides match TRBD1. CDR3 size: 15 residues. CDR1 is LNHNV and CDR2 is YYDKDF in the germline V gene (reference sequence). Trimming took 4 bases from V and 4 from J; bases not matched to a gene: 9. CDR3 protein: CATSIERGQPYGYTF. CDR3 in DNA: TGTGCCACCAGCATAGAAAGGGGACAGCCCTATGGCTACACCTTC.

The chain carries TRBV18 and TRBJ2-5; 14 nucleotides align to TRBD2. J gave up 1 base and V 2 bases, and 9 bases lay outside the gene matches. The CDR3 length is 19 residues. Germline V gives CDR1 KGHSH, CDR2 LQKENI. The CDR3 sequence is CASSPVGTSGRRIQETQYF. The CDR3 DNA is TGTGCCAGCTCACCAGTAGGGACTAGCGGGAGAAGAATCCAAGAGACCCAGTACTTC.

CDR3 coding DNA: TGTGCCAGCAGAATTACAGGATCCTATGGCTACACCTTC. Residues: CASRITGSYGYTF. The genes are TRBV5-4 and TRBJ1-2; weak D call: TRBD1 (5 bases). CDR3 size: 13 residues. V shed 5 bases and J shed 4 bases, with 12 bases lying between them. The germline V gene has CDR1 SGHNT and CDR2 YYREEE (reference sequence). Full variable domain (outside the CDR3, taken from reference TRBV5-4 and TRBJ1-2): ETGVTQSPTHLIKTRGQQVTLRCSSQSGHNTVSWYQQALGQGPQFIFQYYREEENGRGNFPPRFSGLQFPNYSSELNVNALELDDSALYLCASRITGSYGYTFGSGTRLTVV.

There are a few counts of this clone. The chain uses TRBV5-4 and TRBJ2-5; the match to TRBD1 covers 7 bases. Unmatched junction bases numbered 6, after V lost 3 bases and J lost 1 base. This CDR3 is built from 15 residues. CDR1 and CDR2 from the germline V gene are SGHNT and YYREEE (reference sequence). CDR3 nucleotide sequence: TGTGCCAGCAGCTCAAACAGGGGTGGCCAAGAGACCCAGTACTTC. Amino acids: CASSSNRGGQETQYF.

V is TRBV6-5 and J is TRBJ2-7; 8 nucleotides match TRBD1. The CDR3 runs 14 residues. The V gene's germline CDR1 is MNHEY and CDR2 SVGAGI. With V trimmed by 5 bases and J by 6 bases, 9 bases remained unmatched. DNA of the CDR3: TGTGCCAGCAGTAAGGACAGGGTAGGAGGCGAGCAGTACTTC. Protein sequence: CASSKDRVGGEQYF.

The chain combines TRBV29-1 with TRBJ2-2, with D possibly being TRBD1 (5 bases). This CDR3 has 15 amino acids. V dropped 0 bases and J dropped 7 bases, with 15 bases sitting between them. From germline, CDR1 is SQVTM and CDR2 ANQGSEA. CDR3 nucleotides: TGCAGCGTTGAAGATCGAAGGCAGGGCGGCGGGGAGCTGTTTTTT. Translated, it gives CSVEDRRQGGGELFF.

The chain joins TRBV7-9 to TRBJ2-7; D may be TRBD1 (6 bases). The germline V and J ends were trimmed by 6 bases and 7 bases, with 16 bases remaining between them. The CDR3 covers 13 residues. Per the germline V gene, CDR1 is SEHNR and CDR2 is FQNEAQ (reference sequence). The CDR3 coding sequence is TGTGCCAGCAGTTCAGGGGCTTCTTGGGAGCAGTACTTC. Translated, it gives CASSSGASWEQYF.